In this sample, the clone carrying this T cell receptor beta chain turned up a few times. Its antigen is not identified. This entry comes from a study of OX40 agonist ivuxolimab in advanced cancers. Study in general: While on treatment, patients had intravenous ivuxolimab at 0.01 to 10 mg/kg every 2 weeks. With a range of roughly 20 to 80, age averaged about 59 years, and around 80% were male. Overall study findings and caveats: CD4+ and CD8+ blood T cells expanded clonally by week 6 at 0.1 to 3.0 mg/kg. Average numbers of expanded clones were greater in CD8+ T cells than in CD4+.

Clones were read by immunoSEQ multiplex PCR, and TCRdb kept only the in-frame ones, dropping some. There are roughly 36,000 clones in the sample; under 85% occur only once, and around 21% lies in the top ten. The V and J ends lost 0 bases and 5 bases respectively, with 10 bases between them. This CDR3 comprises 14 residues. CDR1 is SGHAT and CDR2 is FQNNGV in the germline V gene. The chain has TRBV11-2 and TRBJ2-5; D gene uncertain. The TCR sequence derives from an adult with an advanced solid tumor such as melanoma, head and neck, liver or kidney cancer. Here the sequenced sample was CD4+ or CD8+ T cells sorted from blood, taken in a trial of the OX40 agonist ivuxolimab. This CDR3 is CASSLDSPRETQYF. CDR3 sequence (DNA): TGTGCCAGCAGCTTAGACTCCCCCCGGGAGACCCAGTACTTC.